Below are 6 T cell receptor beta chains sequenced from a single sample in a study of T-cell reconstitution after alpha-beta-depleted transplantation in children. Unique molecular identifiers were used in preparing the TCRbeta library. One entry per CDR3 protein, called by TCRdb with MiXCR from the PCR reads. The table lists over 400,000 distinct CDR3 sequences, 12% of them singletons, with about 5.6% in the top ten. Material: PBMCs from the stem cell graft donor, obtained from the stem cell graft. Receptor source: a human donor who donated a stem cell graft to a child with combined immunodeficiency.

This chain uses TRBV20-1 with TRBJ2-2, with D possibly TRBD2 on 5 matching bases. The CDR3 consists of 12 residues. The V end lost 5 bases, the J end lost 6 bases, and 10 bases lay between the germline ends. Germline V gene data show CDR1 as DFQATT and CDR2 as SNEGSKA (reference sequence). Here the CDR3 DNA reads TGCAGTGCTCCTAGCAGAGCCGGGGAGCTGTTTTTT. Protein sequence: CSAPSRAGELFF.

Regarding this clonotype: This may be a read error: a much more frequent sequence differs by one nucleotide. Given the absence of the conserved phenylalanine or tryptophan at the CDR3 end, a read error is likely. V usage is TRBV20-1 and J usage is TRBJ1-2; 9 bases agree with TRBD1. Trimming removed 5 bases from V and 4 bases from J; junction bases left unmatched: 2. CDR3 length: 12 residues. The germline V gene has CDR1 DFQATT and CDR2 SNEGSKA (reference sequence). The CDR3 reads CSAEDRGYGYTS. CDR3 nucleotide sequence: TGCAGTGCTGAGGACAGGGGCTATGGCTACACCTCC.

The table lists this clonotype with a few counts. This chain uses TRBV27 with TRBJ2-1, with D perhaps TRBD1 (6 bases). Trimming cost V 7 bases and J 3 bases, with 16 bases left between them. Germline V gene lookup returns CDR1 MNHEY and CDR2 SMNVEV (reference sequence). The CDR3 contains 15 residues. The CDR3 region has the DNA TGTGCCAGCACCCTGGGTAGGACAGTCTACAATGAGCAGTTCTTC. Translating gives CASTLGRTVYNEQFF.

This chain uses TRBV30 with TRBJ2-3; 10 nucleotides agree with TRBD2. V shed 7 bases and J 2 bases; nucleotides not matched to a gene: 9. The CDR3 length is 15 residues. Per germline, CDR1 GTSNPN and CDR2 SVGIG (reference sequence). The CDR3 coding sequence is TGTGCCTTGAGAAGAGCGGGGGGGTTCACAGATACGCAGTATTTT. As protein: CALRRAGGFTDTQYF.

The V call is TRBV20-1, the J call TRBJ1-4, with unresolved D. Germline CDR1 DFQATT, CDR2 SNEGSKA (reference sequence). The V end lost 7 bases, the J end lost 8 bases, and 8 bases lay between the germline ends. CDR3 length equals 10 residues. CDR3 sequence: CSVGAEKLFF. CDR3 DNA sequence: TGCAGTGTGGGAGCCGAAAAACTGTTTTTT.

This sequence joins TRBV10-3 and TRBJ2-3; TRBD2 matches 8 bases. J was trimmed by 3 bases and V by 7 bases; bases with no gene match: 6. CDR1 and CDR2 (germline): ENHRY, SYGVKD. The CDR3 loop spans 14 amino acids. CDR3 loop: CAIMREDSTDTQYF. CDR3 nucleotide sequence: TGTGCCATCATGCGGGAGGATTCGACAGATACGCAGTATTTT.